Following are 20 T cell receptor beta chains from one sample sequenced in a study of shared clonotypes between healthy human individuals. The repertoire was sequenced with immunoSEQ multiplex PCR; TCRdb's copy has only in-frame clones and lacks some. The data hold about 380,000 clones, with 95% to 97% observed a single time. Specimen: memory CD8+ T cells sorted from blood. Subset denoted: CD45RO+ cells pooled with CCR7-negative TemRA cells. The source of these receptors is a man aged 25-45 years in good health.

About this clone: This CDR3 is also generated by other DNA sequences in the sample. The chain recombines TRBV30 with TRBJ2-5; D is tentatively TRBD1 or TRBD2 (6 bases each). Deletions cut 3 bases from V and 4 bases from J, with 9 bases between. From germline, CDR1 is GTSNPN and CDR2 SVGIG (reference sequence). CDR3 length: 12 residues. CDR3 sequence reads: CAWSEGGETQYF. Written as DNA, the CDR3 is TGTGCCTGGAGCGAGGGGGGAGAGACCCAGTACTTC.

This rearrangement joins TRBV10-3 to TRBJ2-1; D may be TRBD2 (5 bases). Trimming left V 4 bases short and J 9 bases short, with 13 bases between. Per the germline V gene, CDR1 is ENHRY and CDR2 is SYGVKD. This CDR3 is built from 13 residues. CDR3 sequence reads: CAISGEGRSEQFF. The CDR3 nucleotides are TGTGCCATCAGTGGTGAGGGAAGGAGTGAGCAGTTCTTC.

In nucleotides, the CDR3 is TGTGCCAGCAGCCTATTTGTCACTGAAGCTTTCTTT. It encodes CASSLFVTEAFF. This chain uses TRBV6-1 with TRBJ1-1; D is unresolved. Germline lookup yields CDR1 MNHNS and CDR2 SASEGT. This CDR3 is built from 12 residues. Trimming pared 6 bases from V and 4 bases from J, leaving 9 bases between.

The J gene is TRBJ2-3, the V gene TRBV29-1, with TRBD1 matching 8 bases. The germline CDR1 and CDR2 sequences are SQVTM and ANQGSEA. CDR3 length: 12 amino acids. V shed 7 bases and J 3 bases; nucleotides not matched to a gene: 3. CDR3 coding DNA: TGCAGCGGCGACAGGGGAACAGATACGCAGTATTTT. It yields the protein CSGDRGTDTQYF.

The genes are TRBV5-1 and TRBJ1-6; 10 bases are shared with TRBD1. Germline CDR1 reads SGHRS; CDR2 reads YFSETQ. This CDR3 is 15 amino acids long. The J segment lost 9 bases and the V segment lost 5 bases, leaving 8 bases of the junction unmatched. The CDR3 coding sequence is TGCGCCAGCAGGTCTGACAGGGGGCTGATTTCACCCCTCCACTTT. This sequence encodes CASRSDRGLISPLHF.

This clone was found once. V gene TRBV28 combines with J gene TRBJ2-5, with 7 bases that match TRBD1. CDR3 length: 14 residues. The ends lost 6 bases at V and 4 bases at J; junction bases unmatched: 8. CDR1 and CDR2 from the germline V gene are MDHEN and SYDVKM. The CDR3 DNA follows: TGTGCCAGCAGCCCTCGACAGGGTAGAGAGACCCAGTACTTC. Its translation: CASSPRQGRETQYF.

The chain employs TRBV29-1 and TRBJ1-4; the D gene is possibly TRBD1 (5 bases). The CDR3 contains 14 residues. V was pared by 8 bases and J by 6 bases, with 19 bases between. CDR1 and CDR2 from the germline V gene are SQVTM and ANQGSEA. The CDR3 reads CSPPGGGKDEKLFF. CDR3 bases: TGCAGCCCTCCGGGGGGGGGAAAAGATGAAAAACTGTTTTTT. The entire variable domain, with the rest obtained from reference TRBV29-1 and TRBJ1-4, is as follows: SAVISQKPSRDICQRGTSLTIQCQVDSQVTMMFWYRQQPGQSLTLIATANQGSEATYESGFVIDKFPISRPNLTFSTLTVSNMSPEDSSIYLCSPPGGGKDEKLFFGSGTQLSVL.

This chain connects TRBV4-2 to TRBJ2-5; TRBD2 aligns across 9 bases. Unmatched junction bases numbered 10, after V lost 2 bases and J lost 6 bases. Germline loops: CDR1 LGHNA, CDR2 YNFKEQ. This CDR3 has 16 residues. The CDR3 region has the DNA TGTGCCAGCAGCCAAATGGCGGGAGGGCCCACGAAGACCCAGTACTTC. As protein: CASSQMAGGPTKTQYF.

This sequence joins TRBV27 and TRBJ2-1, with TRBD2 matching 9 bases. Germline CDR1 is MNHEY and CDR2 is SMNVEV (reference sequence). V lost 6 bases to trimming and J lost 6 bases; unmatched junction nucleotides: 6. The CDR3 covers 14 residues. CDR3 in amino acids: CASRGLAGSNEQFF. CDR3 in DNA: TGTGCCAGCAGAGGCCTAGCGGGATCCAATGAGCAGTTCTTC.

V and J are TRBV5-1 and TRBJ2-1; 7 nucleotides agree with TRBD2. The germline gives CDR1 SGHRS, CDR2 YFSETQ. The CDR3 consists of 16 residues. V shed 1 base, J shed 0 bases, and the junction held 4 bases outside the gene matches. In nucleotides, the CDR3 is TGCGCCAGCAGCTTGTCCCCTAGCGGCTCCTACAATGAGCAGTTCTTC. Its translation is CASSLSPSGSYNEQFF.

The chain joins TRBV5-4 to TRBJ2-3; TRBD2 aligns across 7 bases. This CDR3 has 13 amino acids. Germline V gene data show CDR1 as SGHNT and CDR2 as YYREEE (reference sequence). The J segment lost 4 bases and the V segment lost 4 bases, leaving 3 bases of the junction unmatched. CDR3 sequence reads: CASSGGSPDTQYF. DNA of the CDR3: TGTGCCAGCAGCGGCGGGAGTCCAGATACGCAGTATTTT.

The V gene is TRBV10-3, the J gene TRBJ2-7; D is perhaps TRBD2 (6 bases). V lost 1 base to trimming and J lost 2 bases, with 9 bases between them. Germline V gene sequence: CDR1 ENHRY, CDR2 SYGVKD. This CDR3 comprises 14 residues. The CDR3 bases are TGTGCCATCAGTGAGTTCGGGGGAGCCTACGAGCAGTACTTC. This translates into CAISEFGGAYEQYF.

J is TRBJ2-1 and V is TRBV19, with a tentative D call TRBD1 (6 bases). The germline V and J ends were trimmed by 9 bases and 0 bases, with 6 bases remaining between them. The germline V gene encodes CDR1 LNHDA and CDR2 SQIVND (reference sequence). This CDR3 comprises 12 residues. CDR3 in DNA: TGTGCCAGGGACAGCTCCTACAATGAGCAGTTCTTC. Protein product: CARDSSYNEQFF.

The gene calls are TRBV10-3 and TRBJ2-1; 11 nucleotides match TRBD2. This CDR3 contains 13 residues. With 7 bases clipped from V and 8 bases from J, the junction kept 4 bases outside the gene matches. Germline V lookup: CDR1 ENHRY, CDR2 SYGVKD. The CDR3 nucleotides read TGTGCCATCACACCACTAGCGGGAGATGAGCAGTTCTTC. It is translated as CAITPLAGDEQFF.

V usage is TRBV7-2 and J usage is TRBJ1-4; TRBD1 aligns across 7 bases. Looked up from germline, CDR1 is SGHTA and CDR2 is FQGNSA. V lost 1 base, J lost 7 bases, and 6 bases stayed unmatched. The CDR3 spans 15 residues. The CDR3 sequence is CASSLGSGGSEKLFF. Here the CDR3 DNA reads TGTGCCAGCAGCTTAGGATCAGGGGGTAGTGAAAAACTGTTTTTT.

The V and J genes are TRBV4-1 and TRBJ2-1; TRBD2 is a possible D gene (5 bases). This CDR3 region has 15 residues. Germline V gene sequence: CDR1 MGHRA, CDR2 YSYEKL. V lost 0 bases, J lost 9 bases, and 15 bases lay in between. In DNA, the CDR3 is TGCGCCAGCAGCCAAGATGGCCTAGCCAGCGTTGAGCAGTTCTTC. Residues: CASSQDGLASVEQFF.

The chain uses TRBV5-8 and TRBJ2-2; the D call may be TRBD1 or TRBD2 (5 bases each). CDR1 is SGHTS and CDR2 is YDEGEE in the germline V gene. Trimming stripped 4 bases from V and 3 bases from J, with 10 bases between. The CDR3 totals 14 residues. CDR3 amino acids: CASSGDPYTGELFF. Written as DNA, the CDR3 is TGTGCCAGCAGCGGGGACCCGTACACCGGGGAGCTGTTTTTT.

The CDR3 DNA sequence: TGTGCCAGTAGTCTCAAGGGGACTAGACACGACGAGCAGTACTTC. This translates into CASSLKGTRHDEQYF. The chain employs TRBV19 and TRBJ2-7, with 8 positions matching TRBD2. Germline V gene sequence: CDR1 LNHDA, CDR2 SQIVND (reference sequence). This CDR3 comprises 15 residues. After removal of 5 bases from V and 5 bases from J, the junction contained 11 bases not matched to a gene.

The chain links TRBV7-3 to TRBJ2-2, with 13 bases identical to TRBD2. Germline loops: CDR1 SGHTA, CDR2 FQGTGA. V lost 1 base and J lost 2; bases outside the gene matches: 10. This CDR3 contains 20 residues. This CDR3 is CASSLKRRLAGGPNTGELFF. The CDR3 coding sequence is TGTGCCAGCAGCTTAAAAAGGCGACTAGCGGGAGGACCTAACACCGGGGAGCTGTTTTTT.

This clone was observed a single time. The V call is TRBV4-2, the J call TRBJ2-7, with D possibly TRBD2 on 6 matching bases. The germline V gene encodes CDR1 LGHNA and CDR2 YNFKEQ. V dropped 0 bases and J dropped 2 bases, with 17 bases sitting between them. This CDR3 spans 17 amino acids. The CDR3 coding sequence is TGTGCCAGCAGCCAAGAATCGGGTGGGGGGAGTGCCTACGAGCAGTACTTC. Protein product: CASSQESGGGSAYEQYF.